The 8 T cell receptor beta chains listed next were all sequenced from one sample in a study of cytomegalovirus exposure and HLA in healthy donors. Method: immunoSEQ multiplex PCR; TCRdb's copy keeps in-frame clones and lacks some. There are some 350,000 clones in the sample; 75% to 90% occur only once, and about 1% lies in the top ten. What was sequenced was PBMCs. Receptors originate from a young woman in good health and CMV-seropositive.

CDR3 nucleotides: TGTGCCAGCAGCGACCCGGGACGGATGAACACTGAAGCTTTCTTT. Protein product: CASSDPGRMNTEAFF. This chain joins TRBV6-5 and TRBJ1-1, with a possible D match to TRBD1 (5 bases). The CDR3 is made up of 15 amino acids. V was pared by 6 bases and J by 0 bases, with 14 bases between. Germline CDR1 MNHEY, CDR2 SVGAGI.

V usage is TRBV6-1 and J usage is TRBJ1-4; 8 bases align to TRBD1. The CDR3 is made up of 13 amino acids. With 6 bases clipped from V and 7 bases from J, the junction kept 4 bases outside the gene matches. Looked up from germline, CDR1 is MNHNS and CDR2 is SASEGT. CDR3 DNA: TGTGCCAGCAGCCCTGACAGGGGTGAAAAACTGTTTTTT. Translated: CASSPDRGEKLFF.

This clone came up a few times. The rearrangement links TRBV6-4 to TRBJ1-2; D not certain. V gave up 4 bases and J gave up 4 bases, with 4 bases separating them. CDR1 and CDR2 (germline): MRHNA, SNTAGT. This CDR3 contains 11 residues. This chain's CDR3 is CASSAGYGYTF. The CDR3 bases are TGTGCCAGCAGTGCTGGCTATGGCTACACCTTC.

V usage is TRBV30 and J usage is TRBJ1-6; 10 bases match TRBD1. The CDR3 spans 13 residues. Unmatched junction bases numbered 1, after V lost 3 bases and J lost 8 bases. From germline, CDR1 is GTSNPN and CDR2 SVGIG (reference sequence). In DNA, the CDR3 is TGTGCCTGGAGGGACAGGGGGGATTCACCCCTCCACTTT. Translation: CAWRDRGDSPLHF.

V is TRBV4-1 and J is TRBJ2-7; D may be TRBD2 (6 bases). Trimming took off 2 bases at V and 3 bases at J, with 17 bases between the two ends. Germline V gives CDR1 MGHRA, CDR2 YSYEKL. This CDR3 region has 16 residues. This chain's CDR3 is CASSQSPRTGVYEQYF. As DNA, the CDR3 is TGCGCCAGCAGCCAAAGCCCCAGGACGGGAGTCTACGAGCAGTACTTC.

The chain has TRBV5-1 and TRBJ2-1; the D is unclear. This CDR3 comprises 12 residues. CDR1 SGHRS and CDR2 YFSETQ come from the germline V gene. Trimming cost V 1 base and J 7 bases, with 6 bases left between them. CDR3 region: CASSLSLNEQFF. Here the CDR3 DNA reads TGCGCCAGCAGCTTGTCCCTAAATGAGCAGTTCTTC.

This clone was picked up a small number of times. Here the CDR3 DNA reads TGTGTCACCGGTAATCCTACTGGCTACACCTTC. Residues: CVTGNPTGYTF. V and J are TRBV28 and TRBJ1-2; D is ambiguous. CDR1 MDHEN and CDR2 SYDVKM come from the germline V gene. The CDR3 is 11 amino acids.

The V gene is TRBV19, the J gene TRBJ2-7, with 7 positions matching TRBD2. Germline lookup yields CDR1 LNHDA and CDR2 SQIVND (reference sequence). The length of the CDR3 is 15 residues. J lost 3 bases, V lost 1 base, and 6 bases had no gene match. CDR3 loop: CASSIVSGIFYEQYF. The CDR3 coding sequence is TGTGCCAGTAGTATAGTAAGCGGGATCTTCTACGAGCAGTACTTC. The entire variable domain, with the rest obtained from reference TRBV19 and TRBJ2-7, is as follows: DGGITQSPKYLFRKEGQNVTLSCEQNLNHDAMYWYRQDPGQGLRLIYYSQIVNDFQKGDIAEGYSVSREKKESFPLTVTSAQKNPTAFYLCASSIVSGIFYEQYFGPGTRLTVT.